Presented here are 22 T cell receptor beta chains from one specimen sequenced in a study of CD8+ T cells in alopecia areata. As to treatment: oral pan-JAK inhibitor, 5-10 mg twice daily. RNA, once extracted, was reverse transcribed into cDNA for use as the sequencing template. Profiled with immunoSEQ multiplex PCR; TCRdb holds only in-frame clones, not every one. The data show 150,000 to 200,000 clones, approximately 67% seen once. The source was CD4+ T cells sorted from blood, collected around week 49, from a patient treated with tofacitinib. The receptor source for this set is a human donor with alopecia areata.

Comment on this clone: At the DNA level, this CDR3 is encoded by other sequences in the same sample as well. The CDR3 sequence: CASSKTGRDYTGELFF. In nucleotides, the CDR3 is TGTGCCAGCAGCAAGACCGGGAGGGACTACACCGGGGAGCTGTTTTTT. The chain joins TRBV9 to TRBJ2-2; TRBD2 matches 8 bases. V was pared by 4 bases and J by 3 bases, with 8 bases of the junction left unmatched. This CDR3 is 16 amino acids long. The germline V gene has CDR1 SGDLS and CDR2 YYNGEE.

The chain has TRBV5-1 and TRBJ2-2, with unresolved D. V lost 0 bases to trimming and J lost 4 bases, with 7 bases between them. This CDR3 is 14 amino acids long. Germline V gives CDR1 SGHRS, CDR2 YFSETQ. CDR3 residues: CASSLAGLTGELFF. DNA of the CDR3: TGCGCCAGCAGCTTGGCCGGGCTCACCGGGGAGCTGTTTTTT.

This clone occurred a few times. The rearrangement joins TRBV5-5 to TRBJ1-1, with a possible D match to TRBD1 (5 bases). Germline-derived CDR1 and CDR2 are SGHKS and YYEKEE (reference sequence). This CDR3 has 15 amino acids. Trimming pared 2 bases from V and 1 base from J, leaving 12 bases between. CDR3 protein: CASSFSEGPNTEAFF. In nucleotides, the CDR3 is TGTGCCAGCAGCTTCAGCGAGGGGCCGAACACTGAAGCTTTCTTT.

The chain joins TRBV29-1 to TRBJ1-2, with a weak D call TRBD1 (6 bases). Trimming cost V 4 bases and J 5 bases, with 26 bases left between them. The V gene's germline CDR1 is SQVTM and CDR2 ANQGSEA. The CDR3 has 17 amino acids. CDR3 loop: CSVGPSDRNLMDYGYTF. The DNA for the CDR3 is TGCAGCGTTGGGCCCTCGGACAGAAACTTGATGGATTATGGCTACACCTTC.

V and J are TRBV29-1 and TRBJ2-1; D not certain. The germline CDR1 and CDR2 sequences are SQVTM and ANQGSEA. V was trimmed by 1 base and J by 5 bases, leaving 12 bases between them. The CDR3 is 14 amino acids. CDR3 sequence: CSVEALGRNNEQFF. DNA for the CDR3: TGCAGCGTTGAAGCCCTGGGCAGAAACAATGAGCAGTTCTTC.

V usage is TRBV7-2 and J usage is TRBJ2-7, with D unresolved. This CDR3 has 15 amino acids. Germline V gene sequence: CDR1 SGHTA, CDR2 FQGNSA. Trimming took 0 bases from V and 2 from J, leaving 11 bases between them. The CDR3 loop reads CASSLASDGAYEQYF. The DNA for the CDR3 is TGTGCCAGCAGCTTAGCCTCGGACGGAGCCTACGAGCAGTACTTC.

The gene calls are TRBV7-2 and TRBJ1-1; the D is unclear. Looked up from germline, CDR1 is SGHTA and CDR2 is FQGNSA. Trimming took 10 bases from V and 3 from J, leaving 9 bases between them. The CDR3 length is 11 residues. Here the CDR3 reads CATAVDTEAFF. DNA of the CDR3: TGTGCCACCGCAGTCGACACTGAAGCTTTCTTT.

The J gene is TRBJ2-1, the V gene TRBV29-1; D is possibly TRBD1 or TRBD2 (5 bases each). Trimming stripped 3 bases from V and 10 bases from J, with 10 bases between. The germline V gene has CDR1 SQVTM and CDR2 ANQGSEA. CDR3 length: 11 amino acids. The CDR3 reads CSVDTGLEQFF. The DNA for the CDR3 is TGCAGCGTTGACACGGGGCTCGAGCAGTTCTTC.

The CDR3 coding sequence is TGTGCCATCAGACCTGACAAGATAGATACGCAGTATTTT. As protein: CAIRPDKIDTQYF. This chain joins TRBV10-3 and TRBJ2-3; D is uncertain. V dropped 6 bases and J dropped 5 bases, with 12 bases sitting between them. This CDR3 contains 13 residues. Germline values: CDR1 ENHRY, CDR2 SYGVKD.

The CDR3 bases are TGCGCCAGCAGCTTGGGGACGGAGACCGGGGAGCTGTTTTTT. It codes for CASSLGTETGELFF. The chain has TRBV5-1 and TRBJ2-2; D gene uncertain. Trimming took 0 bases from V and 5 from J, leaving 8 bases between them. The CDR3 extends over 14 amino acids. Per germline, CDR1 SGHRS and CDR2 YFSETQ.

CDR3 sequence (DNA): TGTGCCAGCAGTCGGGGCAGGGGCACAGATACGCAGTATTTT. Residues: CASSRGRGTDTQYF. V gene TRBV6-1 combines with J gene TRBJ2-3, with D tentatively TRBD1 or TRBD2 (5 bases each). Deletions cut 5 bases from V and 1 base from J, with 10 bases between. The germline gives CDR1 MNHNS, CDR2 SASEGT. The CDR3 is 14 residues long.

J is TRBJ1-1 and V is TRBV13; D ambiguous. The germline gives CDR1 PRHDT, CDR2 FYEKMQ (reference sequence). V lost 8 bases and J 1 base, leaving 11 bases between the germline ends. The length of the CDR3 is 13 residues. CDR3 amino acids: CASLITENTEAFF. DNA of the CDR3: TGTGCCAGCCTCATTACAGAGAACACTGAAGCTTTCTTT.

There are a few counts of this clone. V is TRBV7-2 and J is TRBJ2-5; TRBD2 matches 9 bases. The J segment lost 2 bases and the V segment lost 2 bases, leaving 3 bases of the junction unmatched. Germline V CDR1 and CDR2: SGHTA, FQGNSA. This CDR3 contains 15 residues. The CDR3 region is CASSLSGGPQETQYF. CDR3 in DNA: TGTGCCAGCAGCTTAAGCGGGGGGCCTCAAGAGACCCAGTACTTC.

The chain couples TRBV29-1 to TRBJ1-2; D call uncertain. The length of the CDR3 is 12 residues. V was pared by 2 bases and J by 8 bases, with 12 bases between. From germline, CDR1 is SQVTM and CDR2 ANQGSEA. This CDR3 reads CSVEWQLQGYTF. The CDR3 nucleotides read TGCAGCGTTGAATGGCAGCTCCAAGGCTACACCTTC.

This clone was seen a handful of times. The chain carries TRBV5-1 and TRBJ2-2; TRBD1 agrees at 7 bases. The CDR3 covers 13 residues. Germline lookup yields CDR1 SGHRS and CDR2 YFSETQ. V lost 7 bases to trimming and J lost 3 bases; unmatched junction nucleotides: 3. The CDR3 loop is CASSDRDTGELFF. DNA of the CDR3: TGCGCCAGCTCAGACAGGGACACCGGGGAGCTGTTTTTT.

In this sample, this clone turned up a few times. The V and J genes are TRBV29-1 and TRBJ1-1; D remains unclear. The V and J ends lost 6 bases and 6 bases respectively, with 20 bases between them. Germline loops: CDR1 SQVTM, CDR2 ANQGSEA. This CDR3 has 14 amino acids. The CDR3 here is CSVIRQASRPEAFF. CDR3 DNA: TGCAGCGTGATAAGACAAGCATCCCGCCCTGAAGCTTTCTTT.

With respect to this clone: Germline and junction disagree at one end, which may indicate a read error. In DNA, the CDR3 is TGTGCCAGCAGCGAAGGACAGCACTATGGCTACACCTTC. It codes for CASSEGQHYGYTF. The chain employs TRBV2 and TRBJ1-2, with D possibly TRBD1 on 6 matching bases. This CDR3 spans 13 amino acids. In germline, CDR1 is SNHLY, CDR2 FYNNEI. The whole variable domain, remainder taken from reference TRBV2 and TRBJ1-2, is EPEVTQTPSHQVTQMGQEVILRCVPISNHLYFYWYRQILGQKVEFLVSFYNNEISEKSEIFDDQFSVERPDGSNFTLKIRSTKLEDSAMYFCASSEGQHYGYTFGSGTRLTVV.

On this clone: The junction departs from germline at one end; a sequencing error may be responsible. The V gene is TRBV6-1, the J gene TRBJ2-5, with D perhaps matching TRBD2 (5 bases). Germline values: CDR1 MNHNS, CDR2 SASEGT. The CDR3 is 13 amino acids. CDR3 region: CASSEDYKETQYF. The CDR3 coding sequence is TGTGCCAGCAGCGAAGACTACAAAGAGACCCAGTACTTC.

V and J are TRBV6-4 and TRBJ1-1; no definite D call. The CDR3 consists of 12 residues. V was pared by 4 bases and J by 3 bases, with 6 bases between. CDR1 is MRHNA, CDR2 SNTAGT, per germline. DNA for the CDR3: TGTGCCAGCAGTGTTCTTCACACTGAAGCTTTCTTT. This sequence encodes CASSVLHTEAFF.

The rearrangement uses TRBV9 and TRBJ1-6; D remains unclear. Germline CDR1 and CDR2: SGDLS and YYNGEE. There are 15 residues in the CDR3. Trimming shortened V by 0 bases and J by 8 bases, and 12 bases separated the two germline ends. The CDR3 region is CASSVDPSGDSPLHF. Here the CDR3 DNA reads TGTGCCAGCAGCGTAGACCCTTCCGGGGATTCACCCCTCCACTTT.

This chain joins TRBV6-1 and TRBJ1-5; D is undetermined. This CDR3 comprises 13 residues. Germline values: CDR1 MNHNS, CDR2 SASEGT. The germline V and J ends were trimmed by 0 bases and 9 bases, with 9 bases remaining between them. The CDR3 DNA is TGTGCCAGCAGTGAAGCTTCCCCGGGGCCCCAGCATTTT. Its protein product is CASSEASPGPQHF.

This clone was seen a handful of times. The V and J genes are TRBV27 and TRBJ1-2, with D unclear. CDR1 is MNHEY, CDR2 SMNVEV, per germline (reference sequence). Trimming stripped 8 bases from V and 5 bases from J, with 15 bases between. The CDR3 loop spans 13 amino acids. CDR3 residues: CASWALGTYGYTF. For the CDR3, the DNA is TGTGCCAGCTGGGCGCTGGGCACTTATGGCTACACCTTC.